Below are 3 T cell receptor beta chains sequenced from a single sample in a study of T cells after yellow fever vaccination (dated by TCRdb to the late 2010s). Taken with the paper, the label for treatment or condition translates to: live attenuated yellow fever vaccine strain. Receptor amplification or capture employed 5' RACE. Sequencing took place on an Illumina HiSeq 2500. The public reads were reanalyzed by TCRdb: fastp trimming at Q25, MiXCR alignment, in-frame beta chains only. Every CDR3 protein is listed once, alongside the most common genes and DNA of its rows. For this sample the table gives about 160,000 distinct CDR3 sequences, of which more than 5.5% were detected only once. Around 2.3% of the sample goes to the ten largest clones. Source: CD4+ T cells sorted from PBMCs, taken less than 6 days after the first yellow fever vaccination. The receptors were sampled from a man between 18 and 35 years old who received the YFV17D yellow fever vaccine.

This clonotype was picked up many times. The genes are TRBV6-1 and TRBJ2-2; tentatively, D is TRBD1 (6 bases). The CDR3 length is 16 residues. Germline CDR1 is MNHNS and CDR2 is SASEGT. Deletions cut 6 bases from V and 2 bases from J, with 16 bases between. This CDR3 reads CASRPTGRVNTGELFF. The CDR3 nucleotides are TGTGCCAGCAGGCCAACAGGGAGAGTTAACACCGGGGAGCTGTTTTTT.

This clonotype was counted a few times. The chain combines TRBV20-1 with TRBJ2-2; 8 nucleotides agree with TRBD2. Germline V gives CDR1 DFQATT, CDR2 SNEGSKA (reference sequence). The CDR3 runs to 14 residues. V lost 1 base and J lost 4; bases outside the gene matches: 2. CDR3 DNA sequence: TGCAGTGCTAGAGCGGGGGGGCCCACCGGGGAGCTGTTTTTT. Its translation: CSARAGGPTGELFF.

This clonotype was seen many times. The rearrangement joins TRBV5-1 to TRBJ2-1; D unclear. CDR3 length: 14 residues. V shed 2 bases and J shed 7 bases, with 13 bases lying between them. Per the germline V gene, CDR1 is SGHRS and CDR2 is YFSETQ. The CDR3 sequence is CASSFTPAANEQFF. The DNA of the CDR3 is TGCGCCAGCAGCTTCACCCCCGCGGCTAATGAGCAGTTCTTC.